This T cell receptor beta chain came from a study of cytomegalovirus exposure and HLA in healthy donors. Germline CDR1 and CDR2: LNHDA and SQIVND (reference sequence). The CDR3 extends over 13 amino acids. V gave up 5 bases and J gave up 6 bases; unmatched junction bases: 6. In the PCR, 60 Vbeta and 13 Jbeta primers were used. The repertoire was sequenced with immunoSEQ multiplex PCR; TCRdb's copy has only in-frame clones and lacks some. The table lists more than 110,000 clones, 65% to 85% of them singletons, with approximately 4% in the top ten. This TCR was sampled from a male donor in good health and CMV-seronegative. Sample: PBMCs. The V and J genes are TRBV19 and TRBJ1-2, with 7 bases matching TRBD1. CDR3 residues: CASSAGQRDGYTF. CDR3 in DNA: TGTGCCAGTAGTGCGGGACAGAGAGATGGCTACACCTTC.